This T cell receptor beta chain was captured in a study of OX40 agonist ivuxolimab in advanced cancers. Trimming removed 0 bases at V and 1 base at J, with 12 bases between. The CDR3 totals 16 residues. Germline CDR1 and CDR2: LGHNA and YSLEER. This clone has just a few counts. Assay used: immunoSEQ multiplex PCR; TCRdb lists only in-frame clones, some missing. The repertoire holds some 30,000 clones, with 84% as singletons. V is TRBV4-3 and J is TRBJ1-2; D unclear. The TCR sequence derives from an adult with an advanced solid tumor such as melanoma, head and neck, liver or kidney cancer. The sequencing used CD4+ or CD8+ T cells sorted from blood, collected in a trial of the OX40 agonist ivuxolimab. CDR3 coding DNA: TGCGCCAGCAGCCAAGATCGAGCCAACTTTAACTATGGCTACACCTTC. The encoded protein is CASSQDRANFNYGYTF.